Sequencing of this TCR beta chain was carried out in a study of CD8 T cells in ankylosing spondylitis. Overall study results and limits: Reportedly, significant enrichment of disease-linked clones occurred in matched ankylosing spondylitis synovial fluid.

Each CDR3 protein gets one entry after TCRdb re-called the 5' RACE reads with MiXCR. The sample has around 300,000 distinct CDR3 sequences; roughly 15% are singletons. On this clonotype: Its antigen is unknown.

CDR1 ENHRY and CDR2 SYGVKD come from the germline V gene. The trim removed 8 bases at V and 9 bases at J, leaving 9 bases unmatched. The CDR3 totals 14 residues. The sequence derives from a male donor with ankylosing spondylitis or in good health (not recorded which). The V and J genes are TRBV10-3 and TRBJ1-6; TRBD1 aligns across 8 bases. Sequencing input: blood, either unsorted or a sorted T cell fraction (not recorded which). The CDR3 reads CAIASGTGTSPLHF. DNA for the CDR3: TGTGCCATCGCTTCCGGGACAGGCACTTCACCCCTCCACTTT.